These 5 T cell receptor beta chains originate from one sample sequenced in a study of shared clonotypes between healthy human individuals. Only in-frame clones appear in the TCRdb table, and some are missing; sequencing was by immunoSEQ multiplex PCR. The data hold around 690,000 clones, with roughly 91% observed a single time. Sequencing was carried out using memory CD8+ T cells from PBMCs. Indicated subset: CD45RO+ cells pooled with CCR7-negative TemRA cells. The receptors were gathered from a man aged 18-30 years in good health. Some clones in this sample may be carry-over from other donors' samples.

CDR3 protein: CASSSLLMNTEAFF. As DNA, the CDR3 is TGTGCCAGCAGTTCTTTACTTATGAACACTGAAGCTTTCTTT. The rearrangement links TRBV27 to TRBJ1-1, with D uncertain. Germline CDR1 MNHEY, CDR2 SMNVEV (reference sequence). The CDR3 spans 14 residues. With 4 bases removed from V and 0 bases from J, the gap between germline ends came to 9 bases.

The chain is built from TRBV6-5 and TRBJ2-1; D is perhaps TRBD2 (6 bases). V was cut by 2 bases and J by 2 bases, with 10 bases left in between. In germline, CDR1 is MNHEY, CDR2 SVGAGI. CDR3 length equals 15 residues. The DNA for the CDR3 is TGTGCCAGCAGTTACGTGCAGCGGGCCTACAATGAGCAGTTCTTC. It codes for CASSYVQRAYNEQFF.

The CDR3 region is CASSLLGSDRDGYTF. CDR3 in DNA: TGTGCCAGCAGCTTATTGGGAAGTGACAGGGACGGCTACACCTTC. V is TRBV7-9 and J is TRBJ1-2, with TRBD1 matching 7 bases. The germline V gene encodes CDR1 SEHNR and CDR2 FQNEAQ (reference sequence). This CDR3 spans 15 amino acids. Trimming cost V 2 bases and J 8 bases; bases outside gene matches: 11.

This chain links TRBV19 with TRBJ1-4; no clear D gene. CDR3 length: 10 amino acids. V was cut by 5 bases and J by 6 bases, with 1 base left in between. The V gene's germline CDR1 is LNHDA and CDR2 SQIVND (reference sequence). CDR3 loop: CASSDEKLFF. CDR3 DNA sequence: TGTGCCAGTAGTGATGAAAAACTGTTTTTT.

Comment on this clone: Other DNA sequences of this sample code for an identical CDR3. The chain links TRBV5-1 to TRBJ2-7; TRBD2 agrees at 11 bases. This CDR3 contains 15 residues. The germline CDR1 and CDR2 sequences are SGHRS and YFSETQ. After removal of 0 bases from V and 3 bases from J, the junction contained 2 bases not matched to a gene. CDR3 region: CASSLVAGGNYEQYF. The CDR3 DNA reads TGCGCCAGCAGCTTGGTAGCGGGAGGGAACTACGAGCAGTACTTC. Variable domain in full (rest from reference TRBV5-1 and TRBJ2-7): KAGVTQTPRYLIKTRGQQVTLSCSPISGHRSVSWYQQTPGQGLQFLFEYFSETQRNKGNFPGRFSGRQFSNSRSEMNVSTLELGDSALYLCASSLVAGGNYEQYFGPGTRLTVT.